Listed below are T cell receptor beta chains from one sample, sequenced in a study of CD8+CD57+ T cells in acquired aplastic anemia. A single record per CDR3 protein comes from TCRdb applying MiXCR to the reads. The data contain roughly 160,000 distinct CDR3 sequences, around 48% of them singletons. Sequencing used sorted CD4+, CD8+, or CD8+CD57+ T cells (not recorded which) from PBMCs. The source is a human donor with aplastic anemia. The CDR3 runs from the conserved cysteine through the conserved F or W. Each record gives: clone size, V gene, D gene, CDR3 length, J gene, CDR3 protein, CDR3 DNA. D genes are given only for firm matches. Clone size is stated in some rows and not others, as once, few, many or a class when expanded.

size: many
V: TRBV19
D: NA
length: 12
J: TRBJ2-1
CDR3: CASSIKRSEQFF
DNA: TGTGCCAGTAGTATAAAGAGGAGTGAGCAGTTCTTC

size: many
V: TRBV10-3
D: TRBD1
length: 14
J: TRBJ2-5
CDR3: CAIRRDRTQETQYF
DNA: TGTGCCATCAGAAGGGACAGGACCCAAGAGACCCAGTACTTC

size: NA
V: TRBV5-4
D: NA
length: 16
J: TRBJ2-7
CDR3: CASSDGAFAAPYEQYF
DNA: TGTGCCAGCAGCGACGGGGCCTTCGCCGCCCCCTACGAGCAGTACTTC

size: NA
V: TRBV7-9
D: NA
length: 17
J: TRBJ1-1
CDR3: CASSRGSTETWNTEAFF
DNA: TGTGCCAGCAGCCGGGGGAGCACGGAGACCTGGAACACTGAAGCTTTCTTT

size: NA
V: TRBV7-6
D: NA
length: 13
J: TRBJ2-3
CDR3: CASSSTSTDTQYF
DNA: TGTGCTAGCAGTTCGACTAGCACAGATACGCAGTATTTT

size: NA
V: TRBV5-6
D: NA
length: 17
J: TRBJ2-5
CDR3: CASSRGAARSDQETQYF
DNA: TGTGCCAGCAGCCGGGGGGCGGCTCGTAGTGACCAAGAGACCCAGTACTTC

size: many
V: TRBV20-1
D: NA
length: 11
J: TRBJ2-1
CDR3: CSAVDYNEQFF
DNA: TGCAGTGCTGTGGACTACAATGAGCAGTTCTTC

size: many
V: TRBV24-1
D: NA
length: 13
J: TRBJ2-2
CDR3: CAASAGNTGELFF
DNA: TGTGCCGCCTCCGCCGGAAACACCGGGGAGCTGTTTTTT

size: once
V: TRBV7-3
D: NA
length: 14
J: TRBJ2-7
CDR3: CASSYDSGVGEQYF
DNA: TGTGCCAGCAGCTATGACTCAGGGGTAGGCGAGCAGTACTTC

size: NA
V: TRBV25-1
D: NA
length: 13
J: TRBJ1-2
CDR3: CASSQGGGDGYTF
DNA: TGTGCCAGCAGTCAAGGTGGGGGGGATGGCTACACCTTC

size: many
V: TRBV6-2/TRBV6-3
D: TRBD2
length: 15
J: TRBJ2-3
CDR3: CASSYSKLAGDTQYF
DNA: TGTGCCAGCAGTTACTCGAAACTAGCGGGAGATACGCAGTATTTT

size: once
V: TRBV11-2
D: NA
length: 17
J: TRBJ2-2
CDR3: CASSFFEGGAGTGELFF
DNA: TGTGCCAGCAGCTTCTTCGAGGGCGGGGCGGGGACCGGGGAGCTGTTTTTT

size: NA
V: TRBV20-1
D: TRBD1
length: 16
J: TRBJ1-6
CDR3: CSAALLTGQGNSPLHF
DNA: TGCAGTGCTGCCCTCTTAACGGGACAGGGTAATTCACCCCTCCACTTT

size: medium-sized
V: TRBV5-6
D: NA
length: 13
J: TRBJ1-2
CDR3: CASSLAGNYGYTF
DNA: TGTGCCAGCAGCTTGGCTGGGAACTATGGCTACACCTTC

size: NA
V: TRBV19
D: NA
length: 14
J: TRBJ2-2
CDR3: CASNSRGNTGELFF
DNA: TGTGCCAGTAACTCCAGGGGCAACACCGGGGAGCTGTTTTTT

size: NA
V: TRBV10-3
D: NA
length: 15
J: TRBJ1-6
CDR3: CAIAEDISYNSPLHF
DNA: TGTGCCATCGCCGAGGACATCTCCTATAATTCACCCCTCCACTTT

size: many
V: TRBV14
D: NA
length: 14
J: TRBJ2-3
CDR3: CASSPLGRTDTQYF
DNA: TGTGCCAGCAGCCCCCTGGGCCGCACAGATACGCAGTATTTT

size: few
V: TRBV3-1
D: TRBD1
length: 16
J: TRBJ1-5
CDR3: CASSLGTGFSNQPQHF
DNA: TGTGCCAGCAGCCTCGGGACAGGGTTTAGCAATCAGCCCCAGCATTTT

size: few
V: TRBV2
D: TRBD2
length: 13
J: TRBJ2-5
CDR3: CASRSRLAGGPYF
DNA: TGTGCCAGCAGGTCAAGACTAGCGGGAGGACCGTACTTC

size: NA
V: TRBV5-6
D: NA
length: 14
J: TRBJ2-7
CDR3: CASSLAGWTYEQYF
DNA: TGTGCCAGCAGCTTGGCAGGGTGGACCTACGAGCAGTACTTC

size: many
V: TRBV5-1
D: NA
length: 13
J: TRBJ2-7
CDR3: CASSFRQADEQYF
DNA: TGCGCCAGCAGCTTTCGACAGGCTGACGAGCAGTACTTC

size: once
V: TRBV4-3
D: NA
length: 15
J: TRBJ1-6
CDR3: CASSPISSYNSPLHF
DNA: TGCGCCAGCAGCCCGATTAGCTCCTATAATTCACCCCTCCACTTT

size: NA
V: TRBV10-3
D: NA
length: 14
J: TRBJ2-7
CDR3: CAIRAATGSYEQYF
DNA: TGTGCCATCAGAGCCGCTACAGGGTCCTACGAGCAGTACTTC

size: few
V: TRBV10-3
D: TRBD1
length: 14
J: TRBJ2-7
CDR3: CAITPTGMSYEQYF
DNA: TGTGCCATCACGCCGACAGGGATGTCCTACGAGCAGTACTTC

size: many
V: TRBV5-1
D: NA
length: 15
J: TRBJ2-3
CDR3: CASTSDGSSTDTQYF
DNA: TGCGCCAGCACCTCGGACGGATCTAGCACAGATACGCAGTATTTT

size: many
V: TRBV2
D: TRBD2
length: 11
J: TRBJ2-7
CDR3: CASVGGYEQYF
DNA: TGTGCCAGCGTGGGGGGGTACGAGCAGTACTTC

size: NA
V: TRBV19
D: TRBD2
length: 14
J: TRBJ2-7
CDR3: CASSGGTPAYEQYF
DNA: TGTGCCAGTAGCGGGGGGACCCCGGCCTACGAGCAGTACTTC

size: few
V: TRBV6-5
D: NA
length: 15
J: TRBJ1-4
CDR3: CASSYQTDPNEKLFF
DNA: TGTGCCAGCAGTTATCAGACAGACCCTAATGAAAAACTGTTTTTT

size: many
V: TRBV6-5
D: TRBD1
length: 15
J: TRBJ2-7
CDR3: CASSYPTGSSYEQYF
DNA: TGTGCCAGCAGTTACCCGACAGGGAGCTCCTACGAGCAGTACTTC

size: NA
V: TRBV11-1
D: TRBD2
length: 18
J: TRBJ2-1
CDR3: CASRKGLAGDPSYNEQFF
DNA: TGTGCCAGCAGAAAGGGACTAGCGGGAGATCCCTCCTACAATGAGCAGTTCTTC

size: many
V: TRBV19
D: TRBD1
length: 18
J: TRBJ1-2
CDR3: CASSPAPTTGKSPHGYTF
DNA: TGTGCCAGTAGTCCCGCGCCCACGACAGGGAAGAGCCCCCATGGCTACACCTTC

size: many
V: TRBV29-1
D: TRBD2
length: 15
J: TRBJ2-1
CDR3: CSAASGTSGIDEQFF
DNA: TGCAGCGCCGCATCCGGGACTAGCGGGATTGATGAGCAGTTCTTC

size: once
V: TRBV5-1
D: NA
length: 14
J: TRBJ1-1
CDR3: CASSWDGVNTEAFF
DNA: TGCGCCAGCAGCTGGGACGGTGTGAACACTGAAGCTTTCTTT

size: few
V: TRBV7-8
D: NA
length: 12
J: TRBJ2-7
CDR3: CASSSSLFEQYF
DNA: TGTGCCAGCAGCTCGAGCTTGTTCGAGCAGTACTTC

size: few
V: TRBV7-3
D: NA
length: 13
J: TRBJ2-5
CDR3: CASSFQAEETQYF
DNA: TGTGCCAGCAGCTTCCAAGCGGAAGAGACCCAGTACTTC

size: many
V: TRBV25-1
D: TRBD2
length: 13
J: TRBJ2-1
CDR3: CASRLAGGREQFF
DNA: TGTGCCAGCCGACTAGCGGGAGGGCGTGAGCAGTTCTTC

size: NA
V: TRBV12-3/TRBV12-4
D: NA
length: 16
J: TRBJ1-2
CDR3: CASTSFGGPGNYGYTF
DNA: TGTGCCAGCACTAGCTTTGGGGGCCCAGGGAACTATGGCTACACCTTC

size: few
V: TRBV29-1
D: NA
length: 13
J: TRBJ1-3
CDR3: CSVAYGSGNTIYF
DNA: TGCAGCGTTGCATACGGCAGTGGAAACACCATATATTTT

size: many
V: TRBV19
D: TRBD2
length: 14
J: TRBJ2-1
CDR3: CATQRTSGMDEQFF
DNA: TGTGCCACCCAAAGGACTAGCGGGATGGATGAGCAGTTCTTC

size: NA
V: TRBV19
D: TRBD1
length: 13
J: TRBJ2-3
CDR3: CASRKGATDTQYF
DNA: TGTGCCAGTAGAAAGGGGGCGACAGATACGCAGTATTTT

size: NA
V: TRBV19
D: NA
length: 15
J: TRBJ1-5
CDR3: CASSIMTDSNQPQHF
DNA: TGTGCCAGTAGTATAATGACGGATAGCAATCAGCCCCAGCATTTT

size: many
V: TRBV7-9
D: TRBD1
length: 15
J: TRBJ2-3
CDR3: CASSITGANTDTQYF
DNA: TGTGCCAGCAGCATTACAGGGGCGAACACAGATACGCAGTATTTT

size: NA
V: TRBV12-3/TRBV12-4
D: NA
length: 15
J: TRBJ2-7
CDR3: CASSHPPSGSYEQYF
DNA: TGTGCCAGCAGTCACCCCCCCTCCGGAAGCTACGAGCAGTACTTC

size: NA
V: TRBV7-9
D: NA
length: 14
J: TRBJ1-1
CDR3: CASTLGVGGTEAFF
DNA: TGTGCCAGCACCCTAGGTGTGGGGGGCACTGAAGCTTTCTTT

size: NA
V: TRBV6-2/TRBV6-3
D: NA
length: 18
J: TRBJ2-3
CDR3: CASSYALVGDPSTDTQYF
DNA: TGTGCCAGCAGTTACGCGTTAGTGGGGGACCCTAGCACAGATACGCAGTATTTT

size: NA
V: TRBV5-1
D: NA
length: 14
J: TRBJ2-1
CDR3: CASSGRSSYNEQFF
DNA: TGCGCCAGCAGCGGGAGGAGCTCCTACAATGAGCAGTTCTTC

size: NA
V: TRBV29-1
D: NA
length: 12
J: TRBJ1-1
CDR3: CSVHEFGREAFF
DNA: TGCAGCGTCCATGAATTCGGACGGGAAGCTTTCTTT

size: NA
V: TRBV7-9
D: NA
length: 12
J: TRBJ2-7
CDR3: CASSSTIYEQYF
DNA: TGTGCCAGCAGTTCAACTATCTACGAGCAGTACTTC

size: NA
V: TRBV2
D: TRBD1
length: 15
J: TRBJ2-5
CDR3: CASSGQGAGVETQYF
DNA: TGTGCCAGCAGTGGACAGGGGGCAGGGGTAGAGACCCAGTACTTC

size: NA
V: TRBV20-1
D: TRBD2
length: 14
J: TRBJ2-5
CDR3: CSATSGLAEETQYF
DNA: TGCAGTGCTACATCGGGACTAGCGGAAGAGACCCAGTACTTC

size: many
V: TRBV11-2
D: NA
length: 16
J: TRBJ2-7
CDR3: CASSFEAGGGSYEQYF
DNA: TGTGCCAGCAGCTTCGAGGCTGGGGGCGGCTCCTACGAGCAGTACTTC

size: NA
V: TRBV29-1
D: TRBD2
length: 14
J: TRBJ2-7
CDR3: CSGRESFQGGEQYF
DNA: TGCAGCGGTAGAGAGTCTTTCCAGGGAGGGGAGCAGTACTTC